Shown below are 24 T cell receptor beta chains from a single sample sequenced in a study of T cells expressing NK-cell markers. TCRdb reprocessed the 5' RACE reads and stores each CDR3 protein as one record, lacking DNA. The table lists 500,000 to 700,000 distinct CDR3 sequences, with approximately 3.6% in the top ten. Sequencing was carried out using blood T cells: a sorted CD56 or NKG2C T cell subset, CD4+ or CD8+ T cells, or bulk PBMC T cells (not recorded which). These receptors were taken from a man between 18 and 35 years old in good health.

This chain uses TRBV3-1 with TRBJ2-7. The germline CDR1 and CDR2 sequences are LGHDT and YNNKEL (reference sequence). The CDR3 is 16 residues long. This chain's CDR3 is CASSQGYQGGPYEQYF.

The chain employs TRBV5-1 and TRBJ2-1; absent DNA, TCRdb's TRBD1 call cannot be checked. The CDR3 has 17 residues. Germline lookup yields CDR1 SGHRS and CDR2 YFSETQ. The CDR3 spells CASSPGDRGLAYNEQFF.

The genes are TRBV7-3 and TRBJ2-1. This CDR3 comprises 17 residues. CDR1 is SGHTA, CDR2 FQGTGA, per germline. CDR3 loop: CASSLSSYGGSYNEQFF.

The rearrangement uses TRBV2 and TRBJ2-1; lacking DNA, the TRBD1 call made by TCRdb goes unchecked. The CDR3 sequence is 13 residues long. Germline assignment: CDR1 SNHLY and CDR2 FYNNEI. The CDR3 sequence: CAIQESSYNEQFF. Variable domain in full (rest from reference TRBV2 and TRBJ2-1): EPEVTQTPSHQVTQMGQEVILRCVPISNHLYFYWYRQILGQKVEFLVSFYNNEISEKSEIFDDQFSVERPDGSNFTLKIRSTKLEDSAMYFCAIQESSYNEQFFGPGTRLTVL.

The chain uses TRBV20-1 and TRBJ2-7; TCRdb calls TRBD1, which cannot be checked without DNA. The CDR3 is 15 residues long. CDR1 is DFQATT and CDR2 is SNEGSKA in the germline V gene (reference sequence). CDR3 in amino acids: CSAQGGAGRRYEQYF.

The CDR3 reads CASRTGGGIRELFF. The chain is built from TRBV12-3 or TRBV12-4 and TRBJ2-2; TCRdb returns TRBD1, unconfirmable since there is no DNA. The CDR3 spans 14 residues.

The rearrangement joins TRBV20-1 to TRBJ2-4. Germline V CDR1 and CDR2: DFQATT, SNEGSKA (reference sequence). This CDR3 is built from 15 residues. This chain's CDR3 is CSAPPFRGAKNIQYF.

The rearrangement links TRBV18 to TRBJ2-4; checking the TCRdb D call of TRBD2 is not possible without DNA. The CDR3 runs to 15 residues. Germline V gives CDR1 KGHSH, CDR2 LQKENI. This CDR3 reads CASSPIRDASGVQYF.

The rearrangement joins TRBV6-5 to TRBJ2-3; the D call of TRBD1 rests on TCRdb alone, since no DNA is present to check it. The CDR3 consists of 15 residues. CDR1 and CDR2 (germline): MNHEY, SVGAGI. The CDR3 protein is CASSYQGQVQDTQYF.

The chain carries TRBV20-1 and TRBJ1-1; TCRdb's D gene call, TRBD1, goes unchecked for lack of DNA. The CDR3 loop spans 13 amino acids. Germline V CDR1 and CDR2: DFQATT, SNEGSKA (reference sequence). The CDR3: CSATLGQSIEAFF.

The chain carries TRBV25-1 and TRBJ1-1; TCRdb outputs TRBD1, but without DNA this stays unchecked. The CDR3 runs 14 residues. The germline V gene encodes CDR1 MGHDK and CDR2 SYGVNS. The CDR3 here is CASSLGRGRGEAFF.

The chain links TRBV27 to TRBJ2-7; absent DNA, TCRdb's TRBD1 call cannot be checked. This CDR3 is built from 15 residues. Germline V lookup: CDR1 MNHEY, CDR2 SMNVEV (reference sequence). The CDR3 region is CASSLSNTQGYEQYF.

V and J are TRBV29-1 and TRBJ2-5; TCRdb lists TRBD1, though no DNA is available to test this call. This CDR3 is 15 amino acids long. CDR1 SQVTM and CDR2 ANQGSEA come from the germline V gene. CDR3 loop: CSVASLTVHQETQYF.

This rearrangement joins TRBV20-1 to TRBJ2-5; the TRBD1 assignment by TCRdb is unverifiable without DNA. The CDR3 is 14 amino acids. Germline values: CDR1 DFQATT, CDR2 SNEGSKA (reference sequence). The CDR3 here is CSATGTGGVETQYF.

CDR3 residues: CASSLIPENPDTQYF. This chain links TRBV27 with TRBJ2-3. CDR1 is MNHEY, CDR2 SMNVEV, per germline (reference sequence). The CDR3 has 15 residues.

The rearrangement joins TRBV7-9 to TRBJ2-3. Germline V gene data show CDR1 as SEHNR and CDR2 as FQNEAQ (reference sequence). The CDR3 covers 15 residues. CDR3 loop: CASSLGTERTDTQYF. Supplemented by reference TRBV7-9 and TRBJ2-3, the full variable domain reads DTGVSQNPRHKITKRGQNVTFRCDPISEHNRLYWYRQTLGQGPEFLTYFQNEAQLEKSRLLSDRFSAERPKGSFSTLEIQRTEQGDSAMYLCASSLGTERTDTQYFGPGTRLTVL.

The gene calls are TRBV10-3 and TRBJ1-2; lacking DNA, the TRBD1 call made by TCRdb goes unchecked. From germline, CDR1 is ENHRY and CDR2 SYGVKD. The CDR3 runs to 14 residues. The CDR3 loop reads CAIKGPGESYGYTF.

The rearrangement links TRBV24-1 to TRBJ2-1; TCRdb reports TRBD1, a call that lacks DNA to check it against. This CDR3 region has 16 residues. CDR1 is KGHDR and CDR2 is SFDVKD in the germline V gene. The CDR3 sequence: CATSDWTGGSYNEQFF.

The chain links TRBV21-1 to TRBJ2-2. TRBV21-1 is termed a pseudogene. This CDR3 is built from 14 residues. This chain's CDR3 is CASSKAWGPGELFF.

The rearrangement links TRBV20-1 to TRBJ1-1; TCRdb indicates TRBD1, and absent DNA this call remains unverified. This CDR3 comprises 17 residues. The germline CDR1 and CDR2 sequences are DFQATT and SNEGSKA (reference sequence). The CDR3 protein is CSARVMQGPRMNTEAFF.

The chain has TRBV29-1 and TRBJ1-1. The V gene's germline CDR1 is SQVTM and CDR2 ANQGSEA. The length of the CDR3 is 11 residues. The CDR3 is CSVSRYTEAFF.

CDR3 protein: CASSDLAEVSEQFF. The chain recombines TRBV12-3 or TRBV12-4 with TRBJ2-1; there is no DNA to check the TCRdb D call of TRBD2. This CDR3 spans 14 amino acids.

The J gene is TRBJ2-1, the V gene TRBV7-9; TCRdb reports TRBD2, a call that lacks DNA to check it against. The CDR3 contains 17 residues. In germline, CDR1 is SEHNR, CDR2 FQNEAQ (reference sequence). This CDR3 reads CASSLGPGLVTYNEQFF.

The V gene is TRBV6-2 or TRBV6-3, the J gene TRBJ2-1; there is no DNA to check the TCRdb D call of TRBD1. The CDR3 covers 17 residues. The germline gives CDR1 MNHEY, CDR2 SVGEGT. This CDR3 is CASSTFPFILGYNEQFF.